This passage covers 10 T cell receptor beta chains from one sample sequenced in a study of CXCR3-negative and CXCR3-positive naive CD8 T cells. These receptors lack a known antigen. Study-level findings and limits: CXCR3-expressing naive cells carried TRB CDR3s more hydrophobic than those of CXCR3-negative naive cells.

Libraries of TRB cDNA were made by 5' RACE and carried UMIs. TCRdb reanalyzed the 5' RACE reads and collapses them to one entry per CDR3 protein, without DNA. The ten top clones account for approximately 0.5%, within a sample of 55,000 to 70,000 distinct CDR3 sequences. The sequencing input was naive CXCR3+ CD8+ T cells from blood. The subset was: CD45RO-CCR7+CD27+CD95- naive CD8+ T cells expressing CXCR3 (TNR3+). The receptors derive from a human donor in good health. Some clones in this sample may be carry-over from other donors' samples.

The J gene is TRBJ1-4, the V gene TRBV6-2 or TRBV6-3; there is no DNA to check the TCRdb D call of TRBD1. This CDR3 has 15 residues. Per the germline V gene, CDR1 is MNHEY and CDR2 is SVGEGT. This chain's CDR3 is CASSHRGQPDEKLFF.

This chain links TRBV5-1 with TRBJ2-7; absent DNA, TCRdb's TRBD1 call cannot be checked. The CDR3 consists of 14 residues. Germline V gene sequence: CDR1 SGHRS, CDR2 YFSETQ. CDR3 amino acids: CASSYMGSPYEQYF.

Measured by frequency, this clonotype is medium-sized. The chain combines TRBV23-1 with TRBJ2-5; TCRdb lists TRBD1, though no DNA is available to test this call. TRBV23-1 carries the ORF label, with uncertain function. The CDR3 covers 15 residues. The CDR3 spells CASSQSNGIQETQYF.

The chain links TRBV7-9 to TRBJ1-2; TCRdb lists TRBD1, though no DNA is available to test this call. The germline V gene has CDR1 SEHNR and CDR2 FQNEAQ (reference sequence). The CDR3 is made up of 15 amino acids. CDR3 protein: CASSLAPGQGSGYTF.

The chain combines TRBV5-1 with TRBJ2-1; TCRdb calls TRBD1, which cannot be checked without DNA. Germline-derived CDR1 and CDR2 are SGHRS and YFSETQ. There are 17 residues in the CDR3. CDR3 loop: CASSLGNRGLSYNEQFF. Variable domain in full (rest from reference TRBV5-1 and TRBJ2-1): KAGVTQTPRYLIKTRGQQVTLSCSPISGHRSVSWYQQTPGQGLQFLFEYFSETQRNKGNFPGRFSGRQFSNSRSEMNVSTLELGDSALYLCASSLGNRGLSYNEQFFGPGTRLTVL.

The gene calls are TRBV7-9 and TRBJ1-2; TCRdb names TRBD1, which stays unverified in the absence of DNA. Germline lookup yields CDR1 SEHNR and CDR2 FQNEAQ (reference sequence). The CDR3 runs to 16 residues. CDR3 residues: CASKNAVGNLDYGYTF.

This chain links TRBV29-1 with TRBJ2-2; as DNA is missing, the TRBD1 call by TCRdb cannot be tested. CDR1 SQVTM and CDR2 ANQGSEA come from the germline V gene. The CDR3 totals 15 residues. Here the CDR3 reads CSVGGQGGSTGELFF.

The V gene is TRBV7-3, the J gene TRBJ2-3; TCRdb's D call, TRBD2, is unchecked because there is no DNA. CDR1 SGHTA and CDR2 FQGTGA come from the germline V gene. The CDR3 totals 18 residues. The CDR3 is CASSPTPLAGGLTDTQYF. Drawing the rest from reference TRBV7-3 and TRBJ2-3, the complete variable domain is GAGVSQTPSNKVTEKGKYVELRCDPISGHTALYWYRQSLGQGPEFLIYFQGTGAADDSGLPNDRFFAVRPEGSVSTLKIQRTERGDSAVYLCASSPTPLAGGLTDTQYFGPGTRLTVL.

The CDR3 protein is CSAWTSGGWETQYF. The gene calls are TRBV20-1 and TRBJ2-5; the TCRdb D gene call, TRBD2, has no DNA to confirm it. The germline V gene encodes CDR1 DFQATT and CDR2 SNEGSKA (reference sequence). The CDR3 loop spans 14 amino acids.

CDR3 region: CASSLAGTGGNEQYF. The rearrangement joins TRBV7-9 to TRBJ2-7; no DNA is available, so the TRBD1 call from TCRdb remains unchecked. CDR3 length: 15 amino acids. Germline V gene lookup returns CDR1 SEHNR and CDR2 FQNEAQ (reference sequence).